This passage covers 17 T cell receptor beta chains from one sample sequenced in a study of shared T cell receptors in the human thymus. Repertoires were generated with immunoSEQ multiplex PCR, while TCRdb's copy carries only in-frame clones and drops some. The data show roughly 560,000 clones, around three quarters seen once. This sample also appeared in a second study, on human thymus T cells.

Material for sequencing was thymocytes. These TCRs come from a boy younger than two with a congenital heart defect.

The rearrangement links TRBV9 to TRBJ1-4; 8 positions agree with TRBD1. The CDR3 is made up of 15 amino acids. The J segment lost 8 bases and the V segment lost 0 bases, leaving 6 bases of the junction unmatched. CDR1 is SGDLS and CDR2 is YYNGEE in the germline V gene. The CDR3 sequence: CASSVAGDRREKLFF. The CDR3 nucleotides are TGTGCCAGCAGCGTAGCTGGGGACAGGAGGGAAAAACTGTTTTTT.

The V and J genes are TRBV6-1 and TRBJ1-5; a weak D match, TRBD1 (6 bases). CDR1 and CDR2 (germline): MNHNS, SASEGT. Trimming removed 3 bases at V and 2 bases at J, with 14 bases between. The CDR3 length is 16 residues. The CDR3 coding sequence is TGTGCCAGCAGTGACCACACAGGGACGGGCAATCAGCCCCAGCATTTT. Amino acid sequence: CASSDHTGTGNQPQHF.

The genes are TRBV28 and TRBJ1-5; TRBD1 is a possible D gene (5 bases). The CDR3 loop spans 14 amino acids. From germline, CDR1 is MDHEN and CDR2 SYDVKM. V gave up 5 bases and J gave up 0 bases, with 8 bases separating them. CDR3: CASSRRGSNQPQHF. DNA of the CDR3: TGTGCCAGCAGTCGTAGGGGTAGCAATCAGCCCCAGCATTTT.

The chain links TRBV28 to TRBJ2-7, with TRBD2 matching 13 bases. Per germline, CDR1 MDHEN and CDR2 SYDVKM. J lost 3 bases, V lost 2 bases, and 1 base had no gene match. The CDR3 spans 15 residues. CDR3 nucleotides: TGTGCCAGCAGTTTAGGACTAGCGGGGGACTACGAGCAGTACTTC. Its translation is CASSLGLAGDYEQYF.

The chain's CDR3 is CASRGRLAGGVSYNEQFF. In DNA form, the CDR3 reads TGTGCCAGTAGGGGTCGACTAGCGGGAGGGGTATCCTACAATGAGCAGTTCTTC. This chain uses TRBV19 with TRBJ2-1, with TRBD2 matching 14 bases. This CDR3 spans 18 amino acids. Losses at the gene ends were 6 bases for V and 1 base for J; bases not matched to a gene: 8. Germline CDR1 reads LNHDA; CDR2 reads SQIVND (reference sequence).

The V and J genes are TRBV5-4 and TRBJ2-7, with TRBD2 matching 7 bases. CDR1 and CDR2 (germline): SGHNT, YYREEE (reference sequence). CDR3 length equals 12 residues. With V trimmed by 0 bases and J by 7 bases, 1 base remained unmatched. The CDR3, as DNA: TGTGCCAGCAGCTTGGAAGCGGGGGAGCAGTACTTC. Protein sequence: CASSLEAGEQYF. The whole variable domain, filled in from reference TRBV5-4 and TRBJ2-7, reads ETGVTQSPTHLIKTRGQQVTLRCSSQSGHNTVSWYQQALGQGPQFIFQYYREEENGRGNFPPRFSGLQFPNYSSELNVNALELDDSALYLCASSLEAGEQYFGPGTRLTVT.

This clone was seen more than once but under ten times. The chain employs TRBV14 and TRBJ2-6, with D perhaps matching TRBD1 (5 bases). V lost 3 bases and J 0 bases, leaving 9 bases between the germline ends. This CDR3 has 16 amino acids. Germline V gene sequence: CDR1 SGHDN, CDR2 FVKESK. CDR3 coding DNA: TGTGCCAGCAGCCAGCGACAGTCCTCTGGGGCCAACGTCCTGACTTTC. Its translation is CASSQRQSSGANVLTF.

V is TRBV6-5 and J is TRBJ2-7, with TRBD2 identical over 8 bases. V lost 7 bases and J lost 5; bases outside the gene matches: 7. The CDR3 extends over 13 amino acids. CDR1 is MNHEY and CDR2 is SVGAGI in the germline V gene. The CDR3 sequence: CASNPSGGNEQYF. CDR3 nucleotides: TGTGCCAGCAACCCCTCGGGAGGGAACGAGCAGTACTTC.

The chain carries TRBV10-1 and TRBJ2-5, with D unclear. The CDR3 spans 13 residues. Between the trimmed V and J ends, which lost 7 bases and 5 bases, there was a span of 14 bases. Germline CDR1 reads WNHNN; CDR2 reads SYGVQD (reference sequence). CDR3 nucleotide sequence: TGCGCCAGCACACCCCCTACTGCCGAGACCCAGTACTTC. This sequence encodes CASTPPTAETQYF.

The CDR3 spells CASSLSPYSGNTIYF. The CDR3 DNA reads TGCGCCAGCAGCTTGTCCCCTTACTCTGGAAACACCATATATTTT. The J gene is TRBJ1-3, the V gene TRBV5-1; D not certain. From germline, CDR1 is SGHRS and CDR2 YFSETQ. CDR3 length: 15 residues. The V gene lost 1 base and the J gene lost 0 bases, with 8 bases spanning the gap.

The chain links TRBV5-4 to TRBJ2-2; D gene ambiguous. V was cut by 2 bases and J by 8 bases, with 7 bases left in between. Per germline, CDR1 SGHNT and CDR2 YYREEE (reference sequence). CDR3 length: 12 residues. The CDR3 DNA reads TGTGCCAGCAGCTTTGCTCGGGGGGAGCTGTTTTTT. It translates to CASSFARGELFF. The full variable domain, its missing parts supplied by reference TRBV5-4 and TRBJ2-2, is ETGVTQSPTHLIKTRGQQVTLRCSSQSGHNTVSWYQQALGQGPQFIFQYYREEENGRGNFPPRFSGLQFPNYSSELNVNALELDDSALYLCASSFARGELFFGEGSRLTVL.

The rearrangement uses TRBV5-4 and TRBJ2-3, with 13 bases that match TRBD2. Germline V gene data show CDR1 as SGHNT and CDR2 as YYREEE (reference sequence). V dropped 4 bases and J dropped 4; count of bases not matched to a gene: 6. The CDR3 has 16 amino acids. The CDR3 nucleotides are TGTGCCAGCAGCAGCGGGACTAGCGGGGAGTCAGATACGCAGTATTTT. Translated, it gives CASSSGTSGESDTQYF.

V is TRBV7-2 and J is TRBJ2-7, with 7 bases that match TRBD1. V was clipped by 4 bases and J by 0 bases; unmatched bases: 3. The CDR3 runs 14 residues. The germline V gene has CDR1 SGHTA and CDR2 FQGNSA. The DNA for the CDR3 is TGTGCCAGCAGCTACTGGGACAGCTCCTACGAGCAGTACTTC. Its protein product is CASSYWDSSYEQYF.

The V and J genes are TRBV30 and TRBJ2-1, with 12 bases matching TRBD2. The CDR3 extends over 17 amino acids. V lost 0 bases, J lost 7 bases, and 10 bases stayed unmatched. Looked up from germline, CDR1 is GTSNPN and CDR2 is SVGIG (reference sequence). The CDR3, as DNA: TGTGCCTGGAGTGTAGTCCGACTAGCGGGAGATTGGAATGAGCAGTTCTTC. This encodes CAWSVVRLAGDWNEQFF. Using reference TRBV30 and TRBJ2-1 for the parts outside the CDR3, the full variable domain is SQTIHQWPATLVQPVGSPLSLECTVEGTSNPNLYWYRQAAGRGLQLLFYSVGIGQISSEVPQNLSASRPQDRQFILSSKKLLLSDSGFYLCAWSVVRLAGDWNEQFFGPGTRLTVL.

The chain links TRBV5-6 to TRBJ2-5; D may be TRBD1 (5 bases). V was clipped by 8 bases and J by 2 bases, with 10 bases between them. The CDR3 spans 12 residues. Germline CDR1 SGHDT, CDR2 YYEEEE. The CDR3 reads CARSTGQETQYF. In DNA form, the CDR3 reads TGTGCCAGGAGTACAGGTCAAGAGACCCAGTACTTC.

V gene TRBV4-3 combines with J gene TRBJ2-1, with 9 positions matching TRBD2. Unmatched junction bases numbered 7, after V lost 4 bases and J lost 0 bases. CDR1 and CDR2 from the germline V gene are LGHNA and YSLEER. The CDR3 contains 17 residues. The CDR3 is CASSLGKREASYNEQFF. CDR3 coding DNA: TGCGCCAGCAGCCTTGGTAAGCGGGAGGCCTCCTACAATGAGCAGTTCTTC.

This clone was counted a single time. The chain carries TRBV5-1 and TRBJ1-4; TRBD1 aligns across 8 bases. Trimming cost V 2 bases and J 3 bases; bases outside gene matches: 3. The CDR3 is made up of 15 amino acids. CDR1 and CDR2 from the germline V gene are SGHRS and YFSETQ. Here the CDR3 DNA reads TGCGCCAGCAGCTTAAGACAGGGGCCTAATGAAAAACTGTTTTTT. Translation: CASSLRQGPNEKLFF. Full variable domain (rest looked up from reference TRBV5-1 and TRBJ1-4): KAGVTQTPRYLIKTRGQQVTLSCSPISGHRSVSWYQQTPGQGLQFLFEYFSETQRNKGNFPGRFSGRQFSNSRSEMNVSTLELGDSALYLCASSLRQGPNEKLFFGSGTQLSVL.